Presented here are 5 T cell receptor beta chains from one specimen sequenced in a study of blood T cell repertoires in COVID-19. Only in-frame clones appear in the TCRdb table, and some are missing; sequencing was by immunoSEQ multiplex PCR. The sample carries approximately 220,000 clones, around 87% recorded once. The sample was PBMCs or T cells enriched from blood (not recorded which). These receptors all come from a woman aged 18-29 years in a cohort exposed to, infected with or recovered from COVID-19 (not recorded which).

The chain recombines TRBV24-1 with TRBJ1-2; 7 bases match TRBD1. Germline trimming cut 4 bases from V and 6 bases from J; bases unmatched to any gene: 16. This CDR3 spans 17 amino acids. Per the germline V gene, CDR1 is KGHDR and CDR2 is SFDVKD. Written as DNA, the CDR3 is TGTGCCACCAGTGACCGGGGACAGCTTGGCACCTCTGATGGCTACACCTTC. This sequence encodes CATSDRGQLGTSDGYTF.

This chain uses TRBV28 with TRBJ1-6; tentative D call: TRBD1 (5 bases). V dropped 3 bases and J dropped 10 bases, with 16 bases sitting between them. The CDR3 spans 15 residues. Germline V gene data show CDR1 as MDHEN and CDR2 as SYDVKM. The DNA of the CDR3 is TGTGCCAGCAGTTTCCCGTCAGGGTACGACTCACCCCTCCACTTT. Translating gives CASSFPSGYDSPLHF.

The chain has TRBV11-3 and TRBJ2-1; D possibly corresponds to TRBD1 (6 bases). V was clipped by 3 bases and J by 0 bases, with 9 bases between them. Germline CDR1 SGHNT, CDR2 YENEEA. CDR3 size: 15 residues. This chain's CDR3 is CASSLGHLSYNEQFF. The CDR3 DNA reads as TGTGCCAGCAGCTTGGGACACCTCTCCTACAATGAGCAGTTCTTC.

The chain has TRBV7-6 and TRBJ2-1; 9 nucleotides align to TRBD2. The CDR3 loop spans 16 amino acids. Germline-derived CDR1 and CDR2 are SGHVS and FNYEAQ. With 3 bases clipped from V and 4 bases from J, the junction kept 7 bases outside the gene matches. The CDR3 DNA reads as TGTGCCAGCAGCTTTTATAGTAGCGGGAGTTACAATGAGCAGTTCTTC. This sequence encodes CASSFYSSGSYNEQFF.

This sequence joins TRBV19 and TRBJ2-7, with 7 bases fitting TRBD1. Trimming took 5 bases from V and 4 from J; bases not matched to a gene: 8. The CDR3 consists of 14 residues. Germline-derived CDR1 and CDR2 are LNHDA and SQIVND (reference sequence). The CDR3 coding sequence is TGTGCCAGTAGTCCCGGGACAGCTTCTTACGAGCAGTACTTC. Translating gives CASSPGTASYEQYF.